Shown below are 8 T cell receptor beta chains from a single sample sequenced in a study of human T cells and chemical hapten exposure. This sample's time point: patch test 2, 6 weeks after DPC sensitization. Regarding treatment: therapeutic diphenylcyclopropenone sensitization with weekly scalp DPC. TCRdb reprocessed the RACE reads via MiXCR and lists one record per CDR3 protein. Among 360,000 or so distinct CDR3 sequences, more than 5% were seen once, and the ten largest hold more than 5.5%. The source material was whole blood, sampled in connection with sensitization to the hapten diphenylcyclopropenone (DPC). The receptors originated from a woman in her late teens or twenties with alopecia areata. Some clones in this sample may be carry-over from other donors' samples.

This clonotype was detected ten times or more. This rearrangement joins TRBV18 to TRBJ1-1; a possible D gene is TRBD1 (5 bases). Germline loops: CDR1 KGHSH, CDR2 LQKENI. CDR3 size: 15 residues. Trimming took 3 bases from V and 1 from J, leaving 12 bases between them. CDR3 sequence reads: CASSPQDKQNTEAFF. The CDR3 DNA sequence: TGTGCCAGCTCACCCCAGGACAAGCAGAACACTGAAGCTTTCTTT.

The chain combines TRBV10-3 with TRBJ2-1; 8 nucleotides agree with TRBD2. The trim removed 3 bases at V and 2 bases at J, leaving 18 bases unmatched. This CDR3 spans 20 amino acids. CDR1 and CDR2 from the germline V gene are ENHRY and SYGVKD. The CDR3 DNA sequence: TGTGCCATCAGTGAAGTGGCGGGGGGTCGGTCGGGTAGTCCCTACAATGAGCAGTTCTTC. It encodes CAISEVAGGRSGSPYNEQFF.

This clonotype was recorded at least ten times. The V call is TRBV6-2 or TRBV6-3, the J call TRBJ1-1, with TRBD1 identical over 10 bases. This CDR3 region has 12 residues. CDR1 and CDR2 (germline): MNHEY, SVGEGT. V trimming: 8 bases; J trimming: 6 bases; junction bases outside the gene matches: 3. CDR3 region: CASGDRGPEAFF. The CDR3 DNA follows: TGTGCCAGCGGGGACAGGGGACCTGAAGCTTTCTTT.

This clonotype was counted only a few times. In DNA, the CDR3 is TGTGCCATCAGTGAGGGGGGACAGGGGGCCCCCAAAAACATTCAGTACTTC. Translation: CAISEGGQGAPKNIQYF. This chain connects TRBV10-3 to TRBJ2-4, with 12 nucleotides matching TRBD1. The CDR3 runs 17 residues. The germline V gene has CDR1 ENHRY and CDR2 SYGVKD. Trimming removed 2 bases from V and 2 bases from J; junction bases left unmatched: 4.

This clonotype has a handful of counts. The CDR3 here is CASTFRTLMNTEAFF. Here the CDR3 DNA reads TGTGCCAGCACTTTCAGGACTCTTATGAACACTGAAGCTTTCTTT. The chain uses TRBV2 and TRBJ1-1; D gene ambiguous. Germline CDR1 reads SNHLY; CDR2 reads FYNNEI. The CDR3 is 15 residues long. Between the trimmed V and J ends, which lost 7 bases and 0 bases, there was a span of 15 bases.

This clonotype showed up just a few times. The CDR3 protein is CATISGGGTDTQYF. For the CDR3, the DNA is TGTGCCACAATTAGCGGGGGGGGCACAGATACGCAGTATTTT. The chain has TRBV25-1 and TRBJ2-3; 11 nucleotides align to TRBD2. The CDR3 is made up of 14 amino acids. CDR1 is MGHDK and CDR2 is SYGVNS in the germline V gene. After removal of 10 bases from V and 1 base from J, the junction contained 4 bases not matched to a gene. Combining the CDR3 with reference TRBV25-1 and TRBJ2-3 gives the whole variable domain EADIYQTPRYLVIGTGKKITLECSQTMGHDKMYWYQQDPGMELHLIHYSYGVNSTEKGDLSSESTVSRIRTEHFPLTLESARPSHTSQYLCATISGGGTDTQYFGPGTRLTVL.

This clonotype was seen only a few times. CDR3 region: CASTIMGQGTEQFF. CDR3 nucleotides: TGTGCCAGCACTATAATGGGACAGGGTACTGAGCAGTTCTTC. The V gene is TRBV7-9, the J gene TRBJ2-1, with 9 bases aligning to TRBD1. The CDR3 spans 14 residues. Germline CDR1 reads SEHNR; CDR2 reads FQNEAQ (reference sequence). With V trimmed by 7 bases and J by 9 bases, 10 bases remained unmatched.

Note on this clonotype: A far larger clone is only one base removed, so a read error is likely. DNA for the CDR3: TGCGCCAGCAGCTTGGCCCTGATCACTGAAGCTTTCTTT. Amino acids: CASSLALITEAFF. V gene TRBV5-1 combines with J gene TRBJ1-1; D ambiguous. Per germline, CDR1 SGHRS and CDR2 YFSETQ. This CDR3 spans 13 amino acids. The V end lost 0 bases, the J end lost 4 bases, and 7 bases lay between the germline ends.